This T cell receptor beta chain was recovered during a study of blood T cells in healthy people across ages. The study's findings and limits: A roughly linear fall in TCR beta diversity per million T cells was seen with increasing age.

With a J-beta primer mix and a sample-barcoded 5' primer, a second PCR ran roughly 7 to 11 cycles. MiXCR was run by TCRdb on the 5' RACE reads, yielding one entry per CDR3 protein. The data hold 600,000 to 900,000 distinct CDR3 sequences, with roughly 25% observed a single time. With 6 bases clipped from V and 5 bases from J, the junction kept 6 bases outside the gene matches. This CDR3 contains 14 residues. CDR1 is SNHLY and CDR2 is FYNNEI in the germline V gene. Remarks on this clonotype: Antigen specificity is unknown.

A minimum of 6 million PBMCs was isolated per sample. The sample was also linked to a second study, of T cells of mothers and their children.

Specimen: blood. The chain employs TRBV2 and TRBJ2-5; TRBD2 matches 10 bases. This sequence was found in a boy between 5 and 17 years old in good health. CDR3 bases: TGTGCCAGCAGGGCTAGCGGGGGAACGGAGACCCAGTACTTC. This translates into CASRASGGTETQYF.